One and the same sample provided the 5 T cell receptor beta chains below, sequenced in a study of PD-L1 blockade in urothelial cancer. TCRdb's copy holds only in-frame clones and misses some; the assay was immunoSEQ multiplex PCR. The sample has 56,000 or so clones, approximately 83% seen once; the top ten hold 15% to 19%. As to time point: pretreatment peripheral blood. Sequencing was performed on PBMCs, taken around atezolizumab (anti-PD-L1) treatment. The receptors originated from an older man with urothelial cancer.

The chain employs TRBV28 and TRBJ2-7; 10 bases agree with TRBD2. This CDR3 contains 18 residues. Germline lookup yields CDR1 MDHEN and CDR2 SYDVKM. The J segment lost 0 bases and the V segment lost 5 bases, leaving 13 bases of the junction unmatched. The CDR3 nucleotides are TGTGCCAGCAGTACTCCGGTGGGACTAGCGCAAAGCTCCTACGAGCAGTACTTC. This sequence encodes CASSTPVGLAQSSYEQYF. The full variable domain, with the rest looked up from reference TRBV28 and TRBJ2-7, is DVKVTQSSRYLVKRTGEKVFLECVQDMDHENMFWYRQDPGLGLRLIYFSYDVKMKEKGDIPEGYSVSREKKERFSLILESASTNQTSMYLCASSTPVGLAQSSYEQYFGPGTRLTVT.

As for this clone: At one end, the junction sequence differs from germline, possibly due to a read error. The rearrangement joins TRBV16 to TRBJ2-5; TRBD1 is a possible D gene (5 bases). The CDR3 has 13 residues. CDR1 and CDR2 from the germline V gene are KGHSY and FQNENV. DNA for the CDR3: TGTGCCAGCAGCCAATCGACCGGACAAAGTAGCCACTTC. Translating gives CASSQSTGQSSHF. The variable domain in full, completed from reference TRBV16 and TRBJ2-5, reads GEEVAQTPKHLVRGEGQKAKLYCAPIKGHSYVFWYQQVLKNEFKFLISFQNENVFDETGMPKERFSAKCLPNSPCSLEIQATKLEDSAVYFCASSQSTGQSSHFGPGTRLLVL.

J is TRBJ2-2 and V is TRBV9, with D uncertain. This CDR3 contains 16 residues. The germline CDR1 and CDR2 sequences are SGDLS and YYNGEE. Trimming pared 2 bases from V and 3 bases from J, leaving 14 bases between. The CDR3 loop is CASSVEDILYTGELFF. For the CDR3, the DNA is TGTGCCAGCAGCGTTGAAGACATATTATACACCGGGGAGCTGTTTTTT. The whole variable domain, remainder taken from reference TRBV9 and TRBJ2-2, is DSGVTQTPKHLITATGQRVTLRCSPRSGDLSVYWYQQSLDQGLQFLIQYYNGEERAKGNILERFSAQQFPDLHSELNLSSLELGDSALYFCASSVEDILYTGELFFGEGSRLTVL.

The rearrangement joins TRBV12-5 to TRBJ1-3, with D unclear. CDR1 and CDR2 from the germline V gene are LGHNT and FRNRAP. The CDR3 is 16 amino acids. The V and J ends lost 0 bases and 2 bases respectively, with 11 bases between them. CDR3 nucleotide sequence: TGTGCTAGTGGTTTGGTACTCGGGAGTCCTGGAAACACCATATATTTT. As protein: CASGLVLGSPGNTIYF.

The gene calls are TRBV19 and TRBJ1-2, with D possibly TRBD1 on 6 matching bases. The CDR3 contains 15 residues. V was cut by 6 bases and J by 8 bases, with 22 bases left in between. Germline V gives CDR1 LNHDA, CDR2 SQIVND (reference sequence). The CDR3 bases are TGTGCCAGTAGATCGGACAGCGACCCTCCAAGGGGCTACACCTTC. It yields the protein CASRSDSDPPRGYTF.